These 17 T cell receptor beta chains were all obtained from the same sample, sequenced in a study of control samples from healthy donors and cancer patients. Here immunoSEQ multiplex PCR was the method, and the copy in TCRdb shows in-frame clones only, minus some. In the table there are about 190,000 clones, about nine tenths of which are singletons. The specimen sequenced was blood. The receptors originated from a man in his thirties or forties in good health.

The rearrangement joins TRBV19 to TRBJ2-2, with TRBD1 matching over 7 bases. Trimming took 0 bases from V and 4 from J; bases not matched to a gene: 11. The germline V gene encodes CDR1 LNHDA and CDR2 SQIVND (reference sequence). CDR3 length: 18 amino acids. As DNA, the CDR3 is TGTGCCAGTAGTATAGATCCAGGGGGTCCGTTGGGCACCGGGGAGCTGTTTTTT. It codes for CASSIDPGGPLGTGELFF. The complete variable domain, with remaining parts taken from reference TRBV19 and TRBJ2-2, reads DGGITQSPKYLFRKEGQNVTLSCEQNLNHDAMYWYRQDPGQGLRLIYYSQIVNDFQKGDIAEGYSVSREKKESFPLTVTSAQKNPTAFYLCASSIDPGGPLGTGELFFGEGSRLTVL.

This chain connects TRBV5-4 to TRBJ1-2; the D is unclear. This CDR3 is 12 amino acids long. The V gene's germline CDR1 is SGHNT and CDR2 YYREEE (reference sequence). V gave up 4 bases and J gave up 5 bases, with 9 bases separating them. The CDR3 DNA sequence: TGTGCCAGCAGCCCGAGGACGTATGGCTACACCTTC. Amino acid sequence: CASSPRTYGYTF.

This chain uses TRBV6-5 with TRBJ2-1; D gene uncertain. Trimming shortened V by 0 bases and J by 4 bases, and 13 bases separated the two germline ends. This CDR3 region has 16 residues. Germline lookup yields CDR1 MNHEY and CDR2 SVGAGI. CDR3 bases: TGTGCCAGCAGTTACTCCACCTCGCGCACGTACAATGAGCAGTTCTTC. Translating it yields CASSYSTSRTYNEQFF.

This clone is a singleton in its sample. The gene calls are TRBV2 and TRBJ2-2; no definite D call. CDR3 length equals 15 residues. Germline V gene lookup returns CDR1 SNHLY and CDR2 FYNNEI. V was pared by 8 bases and J by 4 bases, with 17 bases between. DNA for the CDR3: TGTGCCAGCTTATCCCAGTCAAGGAGCACCGGGGAGCTGTTTTTT. Protein: CASLSQSRSTGELFF.

The chain recombines TRBV5-6 with TRBJ1-6; TRBD1 matches at 7 bases. CDR3 length equals 14 residues. Trimming cost V 6 bases and J 10 bases; bases outside gene matches: 10. CDR1 is SGHDT and CDR2 is YYEEEE in the germline V gene. The DNA for the CDR3 is TGTGCCAGCAACAACAACAGGGGCGGATCACCCCTCCACTTT. This gives the protein CASNNNRGGSPLHF.

The V call is TRBV9, the J call TRBJ1-1; D may be TRBD1 (6 bases). The CDR3 spans 18 residues. Germline CDR1 and CDR2: SGDLS and YYNGEE. V was trimmed by 0 bases and J by 2 bases, leaving 20 bases between them. For the CDR3, the DNA is TGTGCCAGCAGCGTAGGTATCGGGGGCGCGGGTGCTAACACTGAAGCTTTCTTT. The encoded protein is CASSVGIGGAGANTEAFF.

This rearrangement joins TRBV5-6 to TRBJ1-3; D perhaps matches TRBD1 (5 bases). Trimming removed 2 bases at V and 4 bases at J, with 10 bases between. CDR1 is SGHDT and CDR2 is YYEEEE in the germline V gene. The length of the CDR3 is 14 residues. The CDR3 sequence: CASSLRTLGNTIYF. The CDR3 nucleotides read TGTGCCAGCAGCTTAAGGACATTAGGAAACACCATATATTTT. Using reference TRBV5-6 and TRBJ1-3 for the parts outside the CDR3, the full variable domain is DAGVTQSPTHLIKTRGQQVTLRCSPKSGHDTVSWYQQALGQGPQFIFQYYEEEERQRGNFPDRFSGHQFPNYSSELNVNALLLGDSALYLCASSLRTLGNTIYFGEGSWLTVV.

The rearrangement joins TRBV28 to TRBJ1-2; a weak D match, TRBD1 (5 bases). CDR1 is MDHEN and CDR2 is SYDVKM in the germline V gene. Trimming cost V 3 bases and J 6 bases, with 14 bases left between them. The CDR3 is 14 residues long. The CDR3 DNA sequence: TGTGCCAGCAGTTTCTCCGGGACGCACAATGGCTACACCTTC. Its translation: CASSFSGTHNGYTF.

The rearrangement joins TRBV11-2 to TRBJ2-7, with 13 bases fitting TRBD2. Per the germline V gene, CDR1 is SGHAT and CDR2 is FQNNGV. The V and J ends lost 4 bases and 7 bases, in that order; junction bases with no gene match: 7. The CDR3 runs to 15 residues. The CDR3 loop reads CASSSTRLAGGEQYF. The CDR3 nucleotides are TGTGCCAGCAGCTCAACACGACTAGCGGGGGGTGAGCAGTACTTC.

The rearrangement uses TRBV2 and TRBJ2-3; D is ambiguous. CDR1 is SNHLY, CDR2 FYNNEI, per germline. V lost 1 base and J 4 bases, leaving 3 bases between the germline ends. The length of the CDR3 is 12 residues. For the CDR3, the DNA is TGTGCCAGCAGTGAAGGCCCAGATACGCAGTATTTT. As protein: CASSEGPDTQYF.

CDR3 DNA sequence: TGTGCCAGCAAGCGGGACGGCAGCTCTGGAAACACCATATATTTT. It codes for CASKRDGSSGNTIYF. The chain links TRBV6-5 to TRBJ1-3; weak D call: TRBD1 (5 bases). The length of the CDR3 is 15 residues. V gave up 7 bases and J gave up 0 bases, with 13 bases separating them. From germline, CDR1 is MNHEY and CDR2 SVGAGI.

J is TRBJ2-1 and V is TRBV15; the match to TRBD2 covers 7 bases. The CDR3 has 15 residues. The V and J ends lost 0 bases and 4 bases, in that order; junction bases with no gene match: 3. In germline, CDR1 is LNHNV, CDR2 YYDKDF (reference sequence). The CDR3 sequence is CATSRDGGGYNEQFF. CDR3 bases: TGTGCCACCAGCAGAGATGGGGGGGGGTACAATGAGCAGTTCTTC.

The V call is TRBV9, the J call TRBJ1-3; 7 nucleotides align to TRBD1. The trim removed 6 bases at V and 1 base at J, leaving 4 bases unmatched. The CDR3 totals 14 residues. Germline V gene lookup returns CDR1 SGDLS and CDR2 YYNGEE. CDR3 sequence (DNA): TGTGCCAGCAACCGGGGACAGTCTGGAAACACCATATATTTT. As protein: CASNRGQSGNTIYF.

This clone was seen more than once but under ten times. CDR3 coding DNA: TGCGCCAGCAGCTTGAAAACTGGAGACTCTGGAAACACCATATATTTT. Amino acids: CASSLKTGDSGNTIYF. This rearrangement joins TRBV5-1 to TRBJ1-3, with D uncertain. The CDR3 is 16 residues long. Trimming left V 1 base short and J 0 bases short, with 11 bases between. Germline assignment: CDR1 SGHRS and CDR2 YFSETQ.

The chain combines TRBV6-5 with TRBJ1-2; a possible D gene is TRBD1 (5 bases). V was pared by 5 bases and J by 7 bases, with 17 bases between. The CDR3 spans 14 residues. The V gene's germline CDR1 is MNHEY and CDR2 SVGAGI. Here the CDR3 DNA reads TGTGCCAGCAGTCCCCAGGGCAGACCACCTGGCTACACCTTC. This gives the protein CASSPQGRPPGYTF.

This chain links TRBV2 with TRBJ1-5; 9 bases align to TRBD1. The CDR3 consists of 14 residues. The J segment lost 2 bases and the V segment lost 7 bases, leaving 3 bases of the junction unmatched. The germline V gene encodes CDR1 SNHLY and CDR2 FYNNEI. CDR3 region: CASNRDRGNQPQHF. CDR3 nucleotides: TGTGCCAGCAACCGGGACAGGGGCAATCAGCCCCAGCATTTT.

The chain recombines TRBV5-6 with TRBJ2-7; possibly TRBD1 or TRBD2 for D (5 bases each). CDR3 length: 14 amino acids. CDR1 and CDR2 (germline): SGHDT, YYEEEE. V lost 1 base and J lost 1, with 9 bases in between. CDR3 protein: CASSLFGASYEQYF. In nucleotides, the CDR3 is TGTGCCAGCAGCTTGTTCGGGGCGTCCTACGAGCAGTACTTC.